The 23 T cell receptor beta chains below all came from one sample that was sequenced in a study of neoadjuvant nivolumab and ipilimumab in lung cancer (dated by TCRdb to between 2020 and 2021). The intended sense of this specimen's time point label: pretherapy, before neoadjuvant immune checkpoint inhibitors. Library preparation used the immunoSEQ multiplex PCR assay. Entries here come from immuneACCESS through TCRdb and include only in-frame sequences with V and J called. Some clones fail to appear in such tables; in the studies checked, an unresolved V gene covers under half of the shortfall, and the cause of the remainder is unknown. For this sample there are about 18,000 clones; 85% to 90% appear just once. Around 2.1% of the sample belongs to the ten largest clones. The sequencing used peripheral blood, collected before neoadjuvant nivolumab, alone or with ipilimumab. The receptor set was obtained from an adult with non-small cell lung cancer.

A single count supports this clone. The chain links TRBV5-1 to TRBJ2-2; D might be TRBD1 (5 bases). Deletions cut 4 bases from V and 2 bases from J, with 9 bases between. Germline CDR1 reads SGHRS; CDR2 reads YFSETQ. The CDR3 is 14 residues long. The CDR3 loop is CASSIRANTGELFF. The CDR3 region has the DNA TGCGCCAGCAGCATCAGGGCAAACACCGGGGAGCTGTTTTTT.

The CDR3 here is CSVEGILRETQYF. CDR3 in DNA: TGCAGCGTTGAGGGCATACTGCGTGAGACCCAGTACTTC. The rearrangement joins TRBV29-1 to TRBJ2-5; D is unclear. Germline V lookup: CDR1 SQVTM, CDR2 ANQGSEA. The CDR3 has 13 amino acids. Trimming shortened V by 3 bases and J by 5 bases, and 13 bases separated the two germline ends.

CDR3 sequence (DNA): TGTGCCAGCAGCTTGGTAGGGGGGGGGCTCCAAGAGACCCAGTACTTC. Translated: CASSLVGGGLQETQYF. The chain recombines TRBV5-6 with TRBJ2-5; D is perhaps TRBD2 (7 bases). This CDR3 comprises 16 residues. Germline values: CDR1 SGHDT, CDR2 YYEEEE. V was trimmed by 0 bases and J by 1 base, leaving 13 bases between them.

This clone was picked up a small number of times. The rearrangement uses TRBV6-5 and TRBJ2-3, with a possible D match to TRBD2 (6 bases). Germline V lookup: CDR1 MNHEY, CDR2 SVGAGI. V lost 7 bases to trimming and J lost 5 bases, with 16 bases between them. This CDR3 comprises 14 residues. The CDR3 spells CASTPNWRGDTQYF. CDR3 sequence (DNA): TGTGCCAGCACCCCCAATTGGAGGGGAGATACGCAGTATTTT.

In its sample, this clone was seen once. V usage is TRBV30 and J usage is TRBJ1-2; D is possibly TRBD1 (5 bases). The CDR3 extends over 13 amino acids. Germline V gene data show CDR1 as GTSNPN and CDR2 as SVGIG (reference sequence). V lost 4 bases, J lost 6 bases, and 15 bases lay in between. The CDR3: CAWTPRDRDGYTF. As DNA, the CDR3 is TGTGCCTGGACCCCTCGGGACCGTGATGGCTACACCTTC.

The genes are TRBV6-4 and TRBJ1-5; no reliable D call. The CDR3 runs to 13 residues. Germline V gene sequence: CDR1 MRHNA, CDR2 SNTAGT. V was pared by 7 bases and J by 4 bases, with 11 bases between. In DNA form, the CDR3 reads TGTGCCAGCACCCGGGAGTCTAATCAGCCCCAGCATTTT. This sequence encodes CASTRESNQPQHF.

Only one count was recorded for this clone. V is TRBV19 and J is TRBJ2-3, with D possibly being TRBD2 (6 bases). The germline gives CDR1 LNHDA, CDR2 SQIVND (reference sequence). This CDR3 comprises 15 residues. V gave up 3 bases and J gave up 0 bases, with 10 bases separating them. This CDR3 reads CASSIGRGSTDTQYF. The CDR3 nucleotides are TGTGCCAGTAGTATTGGGCGGGGAAGCACAGATACGCAGTATTTT.

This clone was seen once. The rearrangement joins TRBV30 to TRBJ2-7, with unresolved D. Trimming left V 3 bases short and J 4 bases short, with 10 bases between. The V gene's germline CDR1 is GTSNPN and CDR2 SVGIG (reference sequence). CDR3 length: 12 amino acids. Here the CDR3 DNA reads TGTGCCTGGAGGGGTTCCTCTTACGAGCAGTACTTC. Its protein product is CAWRGSSYEQYF.

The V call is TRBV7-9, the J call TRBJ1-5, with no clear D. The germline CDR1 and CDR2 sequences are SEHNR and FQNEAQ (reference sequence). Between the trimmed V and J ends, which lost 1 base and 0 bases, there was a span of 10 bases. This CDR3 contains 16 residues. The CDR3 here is CASSLGAAISNQPQHF. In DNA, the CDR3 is TGTGCCAGCAGCTTAGGGGCAGCGATTAGCAATCAGCCCCAGCATTTT. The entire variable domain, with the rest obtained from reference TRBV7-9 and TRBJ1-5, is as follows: DTGVSQNPRHKITKRGQNVTFRCDPISEHNRLYWYRQTLGQGPEFLTYFQNEAQLEKSRLLSDRFSAERPKGSFSTLEIQRTEQGDSAMYLCASSLGAAISNQPQHFGDGTRLSIL.

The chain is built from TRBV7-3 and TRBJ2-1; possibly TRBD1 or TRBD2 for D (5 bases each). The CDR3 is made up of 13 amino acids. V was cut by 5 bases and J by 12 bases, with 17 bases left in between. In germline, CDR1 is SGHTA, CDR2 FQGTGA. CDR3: CASSPSGQERQFF. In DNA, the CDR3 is TGTGCCAGCAGCCCATCGGGGCAGGAACGGCAGTTCTTC.

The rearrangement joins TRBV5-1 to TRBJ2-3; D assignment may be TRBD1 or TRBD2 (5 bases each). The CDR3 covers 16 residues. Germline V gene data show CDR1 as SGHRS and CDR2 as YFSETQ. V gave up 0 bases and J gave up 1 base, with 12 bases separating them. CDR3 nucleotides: TGCGCCAGCAGCTTGGCCCCGGGGCGGGGCACAGATACGCAGTATTTT. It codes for CASSLAPGRGTDTQYF.

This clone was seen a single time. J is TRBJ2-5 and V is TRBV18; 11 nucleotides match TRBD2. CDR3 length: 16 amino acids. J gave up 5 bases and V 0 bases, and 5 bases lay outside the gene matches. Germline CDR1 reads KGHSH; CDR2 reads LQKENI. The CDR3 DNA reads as TGTGCCAGCTCACCACCTAGCGGGAGGGCCCGGGAGACCCAGTACTTC. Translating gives CASSPPSGRARETQYF.

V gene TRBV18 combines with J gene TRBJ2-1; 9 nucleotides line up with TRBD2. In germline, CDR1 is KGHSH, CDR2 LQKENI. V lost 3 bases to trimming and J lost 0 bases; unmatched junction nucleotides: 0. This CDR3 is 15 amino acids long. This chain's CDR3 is CASSPSGSSYNEQFF. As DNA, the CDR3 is TGTGCCAGCTCACCTAGCGGGAGCTCCTACAATGAGCAGTTCTTC.

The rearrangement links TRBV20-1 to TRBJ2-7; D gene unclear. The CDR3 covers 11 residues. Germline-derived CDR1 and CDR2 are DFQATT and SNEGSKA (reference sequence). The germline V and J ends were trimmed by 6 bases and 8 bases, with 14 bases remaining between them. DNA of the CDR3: TGCAGTGCCCCTCGGGTCGGTCAGCAGTACTTC. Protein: CSAPRVGQQYF.

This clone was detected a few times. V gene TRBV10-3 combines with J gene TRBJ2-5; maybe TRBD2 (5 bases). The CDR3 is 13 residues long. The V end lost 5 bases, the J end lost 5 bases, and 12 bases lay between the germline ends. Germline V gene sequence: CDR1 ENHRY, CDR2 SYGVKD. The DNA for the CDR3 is TGTGCCATCAGTCCCGGGGTCGGGGAGACCCAGTACTTC. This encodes CAISPGVGETQYF.

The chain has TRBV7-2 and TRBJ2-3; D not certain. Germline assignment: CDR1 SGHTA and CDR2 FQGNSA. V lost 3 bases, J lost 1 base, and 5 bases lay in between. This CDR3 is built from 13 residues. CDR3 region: CASSFVGTDTQYF. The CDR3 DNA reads TGTGCCAGCAGCTTTGTCGGCACAGATACGCAGTATTTT.

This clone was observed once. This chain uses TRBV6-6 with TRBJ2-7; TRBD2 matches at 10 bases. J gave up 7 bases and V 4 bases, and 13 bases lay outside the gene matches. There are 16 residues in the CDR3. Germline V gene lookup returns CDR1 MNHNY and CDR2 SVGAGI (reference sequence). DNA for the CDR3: TGTGCCAGCAGTTCACCTACCGGACTAGCGGCAGTTGAGCAGTACTTC. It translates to CASSSPTGLAAVEQYF.

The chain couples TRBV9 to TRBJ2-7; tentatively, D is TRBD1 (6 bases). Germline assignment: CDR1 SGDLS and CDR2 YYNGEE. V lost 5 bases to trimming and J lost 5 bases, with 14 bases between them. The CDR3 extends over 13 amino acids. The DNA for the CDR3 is TGTGCCAGCAGTACCACGGGGACAAACGAGCAGTACTTC. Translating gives CASSTTGTNEQYF.

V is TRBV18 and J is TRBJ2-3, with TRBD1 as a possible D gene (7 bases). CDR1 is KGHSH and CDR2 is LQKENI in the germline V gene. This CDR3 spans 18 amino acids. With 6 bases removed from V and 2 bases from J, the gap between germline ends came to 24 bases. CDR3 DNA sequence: TGTGCCAGCTCGGCCCATCCTCCGACAGGGACTTACACAGATACGCAGTATTTT. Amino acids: CASSAHPPTGTYTDTQYF.

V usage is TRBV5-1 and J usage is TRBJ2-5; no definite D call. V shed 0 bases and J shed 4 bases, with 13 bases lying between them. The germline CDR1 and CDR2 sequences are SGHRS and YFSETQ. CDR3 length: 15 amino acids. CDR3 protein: CASSLEGVWGETQYF. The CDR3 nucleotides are TGCGCCAGCAGCTTGGAAGGCGTTTGGGGAGAGACCCAGTACTTC. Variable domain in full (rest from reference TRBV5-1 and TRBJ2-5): KAGVTQTPRYLIKTRGQQVTLSCSPISGHRSVSWYQQTPGQGLQFLFEYFSETQRNKGNFPGRFSGRQFSNSRSEMNVSTLELGDSALYLCASSLEGVWGETQYFGPGTRLLVL.

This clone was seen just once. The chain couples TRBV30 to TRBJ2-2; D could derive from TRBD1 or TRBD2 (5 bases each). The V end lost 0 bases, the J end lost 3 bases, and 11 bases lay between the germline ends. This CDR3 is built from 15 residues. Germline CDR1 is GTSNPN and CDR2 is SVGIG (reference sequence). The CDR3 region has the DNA TGTGCCTGGAGTGTTGGTGGGACCGACACCGGGGAGCTGTTTTTT. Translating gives CAWSVGGTDTGELFF.

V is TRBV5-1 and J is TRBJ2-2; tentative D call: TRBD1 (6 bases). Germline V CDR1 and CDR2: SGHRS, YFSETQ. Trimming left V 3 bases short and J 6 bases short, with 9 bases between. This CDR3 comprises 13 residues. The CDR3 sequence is CASSWTASGELFF. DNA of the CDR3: TGCGCCAGCAGCTGGACAGCCTCCGGGGAGCTGTTTTTT.

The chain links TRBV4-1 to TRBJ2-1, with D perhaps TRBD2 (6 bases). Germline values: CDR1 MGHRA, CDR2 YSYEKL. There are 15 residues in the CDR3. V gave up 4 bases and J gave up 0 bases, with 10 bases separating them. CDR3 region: CASSPDGSSYNEQFF. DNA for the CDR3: TGCGCCAGCAGCCCCGACGGGAGCTCCTACAATGAGCAGTTCTTC.